A single sample is the source of the 6 T cell receptor beta chains below, sequenced in a study of identical twins. TCRdb itself ran the 5' RACE reads through MiXCR, one entry per CDR3 protein. The sample carries a few hundred thousand distinct CDR3 sequences, around 9.7% recorded once. Sequencing was performed on naive T cells sorted from blood. The receptor set was obtained from a woman aged 50 to 65 in good health.

This clonotype has more than one count but fewer than ten. In DNA form, the CDR3 reads TGCGCCAGCAGCTCTTTCGGGACTAGCAGCTCCTACAATGAGCAGTTCTTC. Translated: CASSSFGTSSSYNEQFF. The chain combines TRBV5-1 with TRBJ2-1, with 9 bases lining up with TRBD2. Germline V gene sequence: CDR1 SGHRS, CDR2 YFSETQ. This CDR3 has 17 amino acids. The V segment lost 3 bases and the J segment 0 bases; nucleotides outside the gene matches: 7. The entire variable domain, with the rest obtained from reference TRBV5-1 and TRBJ2-1, is as follows: KAGVTQTPRYLIKTRGQQVTLSCSPISGHRSVSWYQQTPGQGLQFLFEYFSETQRNKGNFPGRFSGRQFSNSRSEMNVSTLELGDSALYLCASSSFGTSSSYNEQFFGPGTRLTVL.

V and J are TRBV3-1 and TRBJ2-7; TRBD1 matches at 8 bases. CDR3 length equals 15 residues. Trimming cost V 0 bases and J 5 bases; bases outside gene matches: 6. CDR1 LGHDT and CDR2 YNNKEL come from the germline V gene (reference sequence). The DNA for the CDR3 is TGTGCCAGCAGCCAAGAGCCAGGGGGCAGGGACGAGCAGTACTTC. As protein: CASSQEPGGRDEQYF.

Only a few counts were recorded for this clonotype. The chain links TRBV12-3 or TRBV12-4 to TRBJ2-1; 8 positions agree with TRBD1. This CDR3 is built from 17 residues. J gave up 7 bases and V 3 bases, and 14 bases lay outside the gene matches. The CDR3 loop is CASSFGGLGTGQNEQFF. The CDR3 DNA sequence: TGTGCCAGCAGTTTTGGGGGGTTAGGGACAGGACAAAATGAGCAGTTCTTC.

This clonotype was counted at least ten times. The V call is TRBV29-1, the J call TRBJ1-5; no clear D gene. Germline V gene data show CDR1 as SQVTM and CDR2 as ANQGSEA. V was cut by 0 bases and J by 12 bases, with 12 bases left in between. This CDR3 is built from 12 residues. CDR3 coding DNA: TGCAGCGTTGAAGATGGTGGGGAACTCCAGCATTTT. This sequence encodes CSVEDGGELQHF.

This clonotype was recorded at least ten times. The gene calls are TRBV2 and TRBJ2-3; D is uncertain. Germline loops: CDR1 SNHLY, CDR2 FYNNEI. CDR3 length: 18 residues. V was trimmed by 4 bases and J by 0 bases, leaving 20 bases between them. CDR3 sequence reads: CASSVVSRGISSTDTQYF. The CDR3 DNA reads TGTGCCAGCAGTGTCGTCAGTAGAGGAATTTCTAGCACAGATACGCAGTATTTT.

This rearrangement joins TRBV7-9 to TRBJ1-2; no reliable D call. This CDR3 has 13 amino acids. The V end was cut by 4 bases, the J end by 4 bases, with 10 bases between. The germline CDR1 and CDR2 sequences are SEHNR and FQNEAQ (reference sequence). Here the CDR3 reads CASSWEYSYGYTF. CDR3 in DNA: TGTGCCAGCAGCTGGGAATACAGCTATGGCTACACCTTC.